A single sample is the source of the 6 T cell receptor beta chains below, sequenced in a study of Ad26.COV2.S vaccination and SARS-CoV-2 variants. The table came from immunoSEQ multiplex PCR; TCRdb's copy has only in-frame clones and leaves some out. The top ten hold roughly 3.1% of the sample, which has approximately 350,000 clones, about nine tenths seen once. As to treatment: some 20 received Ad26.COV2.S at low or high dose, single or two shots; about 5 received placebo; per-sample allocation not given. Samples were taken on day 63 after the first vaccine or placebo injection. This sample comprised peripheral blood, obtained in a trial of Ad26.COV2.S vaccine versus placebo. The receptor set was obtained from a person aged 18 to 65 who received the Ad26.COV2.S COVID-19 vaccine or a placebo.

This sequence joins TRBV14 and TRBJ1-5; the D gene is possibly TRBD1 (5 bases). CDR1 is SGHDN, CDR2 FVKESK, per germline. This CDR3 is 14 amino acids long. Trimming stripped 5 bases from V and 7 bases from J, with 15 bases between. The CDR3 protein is CASSSRDATQPQHF. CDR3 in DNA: TGTGCCAGCAGCTCCCGGGACGCGACGCAGCCCCAGCATTTT. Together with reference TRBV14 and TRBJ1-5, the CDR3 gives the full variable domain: EAGVTQFPSHSVIEKGQTVTLRCDPISGHDNLYWYRRVMGKEIKFLLHFVKESKQDESGMPNNRFLAERTGGTYSTLKVQPAELEDSGVYFCASSSRDATQPQHFGDGTRLSIL.

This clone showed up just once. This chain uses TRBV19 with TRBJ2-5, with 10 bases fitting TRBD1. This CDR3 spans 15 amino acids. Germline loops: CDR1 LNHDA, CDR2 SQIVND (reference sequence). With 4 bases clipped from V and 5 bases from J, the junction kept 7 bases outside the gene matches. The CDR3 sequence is CASSTRQGAWETQYF. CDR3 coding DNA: TGTGCCAGTAGTACCAGACAGGGGGCCTGGGAGACCCAGTACTTC.

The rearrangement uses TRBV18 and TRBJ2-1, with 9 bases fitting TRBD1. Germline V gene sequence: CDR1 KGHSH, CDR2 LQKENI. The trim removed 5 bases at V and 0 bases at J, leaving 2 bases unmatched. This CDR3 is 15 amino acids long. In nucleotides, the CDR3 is TGTGCCAGCTCATCGACAGGGGGCTCCTACAATGAGCAGTTCTTC. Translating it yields CASSSTGGSYNEQFF.

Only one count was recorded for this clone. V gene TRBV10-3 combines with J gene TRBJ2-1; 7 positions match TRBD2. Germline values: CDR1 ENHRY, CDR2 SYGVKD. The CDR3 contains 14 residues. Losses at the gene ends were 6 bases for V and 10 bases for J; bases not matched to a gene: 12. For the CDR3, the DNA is TGTGCCATCAGCCCGACTAGCCGGGCGATCGAGCAGTTCTTC. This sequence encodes CAISPTSRAIEQFF.

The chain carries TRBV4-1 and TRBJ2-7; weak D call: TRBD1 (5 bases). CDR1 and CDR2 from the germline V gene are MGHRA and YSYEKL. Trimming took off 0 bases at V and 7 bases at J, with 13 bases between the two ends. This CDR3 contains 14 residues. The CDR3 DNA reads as TGCGCCAGCAGCCAAGACCACCCAGGGTTGGAGCAGTACTTC. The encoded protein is CASSQDHPGLEQYF.

The CDR3 is CASRDHSGANVLTF. Here the CDR3 DNA reads TGCGCCAGCAGAGACCACTCTGGGGCCAACGTCCTGACTTTC. This sequence joins TRBV5-1 and TRBJ2-6; no clear D gene. The CDR3 totals 14 residues. Trimming removed 5 bases from V and 0 bases from J, with 6 bases in between. Per the germline V gene, CDR1 is SGHRS and CDR2 is YFSETQ.